By proportion, the clone carrying this T cell receptor beta chain is medium-sized (0.01 to 0.1%). Its target is not known. Reverse transcription used around 500 ng RNA and constant-region primers for alpha and beta. Alpha and beta chain libraries were made separately by chain-specific third strand synthesis with multiplexing indices. MiXCR, run by TCRdb on the 5' RACE reads, gives a single entry per CDR3 protein. The data hold approximately 5,400 distinct CDR3 sequences, with under 25% observed a single time. The sample comes from a study of HIV-infected patients and healthy controls. Study-level points and caveats: Healthy controls shared more CDR3 sequences between individuals than HIV-infected patients did.

Whole blood was used without fractionation, so all unsorted peripheral T cells were included. Trimming removed 1 base from V and 0 bases from J, with 8 bases in between. Germline CDR1 SGHVS, CDR2 FQNEAQ. The CDR3 contains 15 residues. Material: blood, obtained before antiretroviral therapy. The TCR sequence derives from an adult with HIV infection. The rearrangement links TRBV7-8 to TRBJ2-3; D is possibly TRBD1 (6 bases). The CDR3 sequence is CASSLVQGSTDTQYF. The CDR3 DNA follows: TGTGCCAGCAGCTTAGTACAGGGTAGCACAGATACGCAGTATTTT. The full variable domain, with the rest looked up from reference TRBV7-8 and TRBJ2-3, is GAGVSQSPRYKVAKRGQDVALRCDPISGHVSLFWYQQALGQGPEFLTYFQNEAQLDKSGLPSDRFFAERPEGSVSTLKIQRTQQEDSAVYLCASSLVQGSTDTQYFGPGTRLTVL.